This passage covers 6 T cell receptor beta chains from one sample sequenced in a study of blood T cell repertoires in COVID-19. Using immunoSEQ multiplex PCR, the repertoire was profiled, and TCRdb retains in-frame clones only, with some absent. Of approximately 200,000 clones listed, about nine tenths are singletons. Sequences were obtained from peripheral blood. The source is an older woman with acute or convalescent COVID-19.

The chain links TRBV3-1 (or the pseudogene TRBV3-2) to TRBJ2-3; D is possibly TRBD2 (5 bases). The germline V gene encodes CDR1 LGHDT and CDR2 YNNKEL (reference sequence). V lost 1 base, J lost 5 bases, and 16 bases lay in between. The CDR3 has 16 residues. The CDR3 here is CASSQVSGFLRDTQYF. DNA for the CDR3: TGTGCCAGCAGCCAAGTGTCGGGGTTCCTCAGAGATACGCAGTATTTT.

The chain links TRBV5-1 to TRBJ2-7; D possibly corresponds to TRBD1 (5 bases). V lost 0 bases to trimming and J lost 3 bases, with 7 bases between them. The CDR3 is made up of 13 amino acids. Germline lookup yields CDR1 SGHRS and CDR2 YFSETQ. This CDR3 is CASSLEGNYEQYF. CDR3 nucleotides: TGCGCCAGCAGCTTGGAGGGGAACTACGAGCAGTACTTC.

This clone is a singleton in its sample. V usage is TRBV27 and J usage is TRBJ1-4; 7 bases map to TRBD1. Germline V lookup: CDR1 MNHEY, CDR2 SMNVEV (reference sequence). J gave up 8 bases and V 5 bases, and 8 bases lay outside the gene matches. The CDR3 totals 14 residues. CDR3 DNA: TGTGCCAGCAGTCAGACAGGGTTTTGGGAAAAACTGTTTTTT. Residues: CASSQTGFWEKLFF.

The V gene is TRBV25-1, the J gene TRBJ2-7, with 7 bases identical to TRBD2. This CDR3 is built from 13 residues. CDR1 is MGHDK and CDR2 is SYGVNS in the germline V gene. Unmatched junction bases numbered 8, after V lost 6 bases and J lost 6 bases. CDR3 sequence reads: CASRQPGEGEQYF. The CDR3 DNA reads as TGTGCCAGCAGACAACCTGGGGAGGGCGAGCAGTACTTC.

The V and J genes are TRBV18 and TRBJ1-2, with D perhaps TRBD1 (6 bases). The CDR3 contains 14 residues. The V and J ends lost 5 bases and 7 bases respectively, with 17 bases between them. CDR1 and CDR2 (germline): KGHSH, LQKENI. CDR3 amino acids: CASSDSLQGRGYTF. The CDR3 region has the DNA TGTGCCAGCTCAGACTCTTTACAGGGCCGTGGCTACACCTTC.

The chain combines TRBV6-5 with TRBJ2-7; 8 nucleotides agree with TRBD1. CDR1 and CDR2 from the germline V gene are MNHEY and SVGAGI. V shed 5 bases and J 3 bases; nucleotides not matched to a gene: 9. The CDR3 is 15 amino acids. DNA for the CDR3: TGTGCCAGCAGTAAACAGGGGGGCCTTGGCTACGAGCAGTACTTC. Its protein is CASSKQGGLGYEQYF.